These 14 T cell receptor beta chains came from one sample sequenced in a study of T cells after posttransplantation cyclophosphamide. Using immunoSEQ multiplex PCR, the repertoire was profiled, and TCRdb retains in-frame clones only, with some absent. The table records about 36,000 clones, 78% of them present only once. Busulfan-fludarabine conditioning, marrow transplant, and cyclophosphamide on days +3 and +4 were administered. The source was CD4+ T cells sorted from blood, collected 1903 days after a stem cell transplant with posttransplant cyclophosphamide. These TCRs come from a female patient aged 35 to 55 who received an allogeneic stem cell transplant from a related donor, was CMV-positive, and had no GVHD. The T cells may come from the graft donor.

V usage is TRBV6-5 and J usage is TRBJ1-5; tentative D call: TRBD1 (6 bases). With 0 bases removed from V and 9 bases from J, the gap between germline ends came to 18 bases. The CDR3 runs to 16 residues. Germline CDR1 MNHEY, CDR2 SVGAGI. This CDR3 is CASSYSPLDSNAPQHF. The CDR3 region has the DNA TGTGCCAGCAGTTACTCGCCGTTGGACAGCAACGCGCCCCAGCATTTT.

The chain recombines TRBV4-3 with TRBJ2-3, with 8 bases matching TRBD1. The CDR3 sequence is 15 residues long. V dropped 0 bases and J dropped 6; count of bases not matched to a gene: 5. Germline V gene data show CDR1 as LGHNA and CDR2 as YSLEER. The CDR3, as DNA: TGCGCCAGCAGCCAAGACGCGACAGGGGCGGATACGCAGTATTTT. It specifies CASSQDATGADTQYF.

The chain couples TRBV4-1 to TRBJ1-1; D gene uncertain. The CDR3 covers 18 residues. The germline CDR1 and CDR2 sequences are MGHRA and YSYEKL. The V end lost 1 base, the J end lost 3 bases, and 21 bases lay between the germline ends. CDR3 DNA: TGCGCCAGCAGCCAAGGAGGTAAGGAGCCTCGGAGGGACACTGAAGCTTTCTTT. It yields the protein CASSQGGKEPRRDTEAFF.

This clone occurred a few times. The V and J genes are TRBV5-4 and TRBJ1-3, with D unclear. Between the trimmed V and J ends, which lost 0 bases and 8 bases, there was a span of 9 bases. Looked up from germline, CDR1 is SGHNT and CDR2 is YYREEE (reference sequence). The CDR3 has 13 amino acids. CDR3 region: CASSLGQVDTIYF. The CDR3, as DNA: TGTGCCAGCAGCTTGGGGCAGGTAGACACCATATATTTT.

The chain couples TRBV4-2 to TRBJ1-4, with D tentatively TRBD1 (5 bases). Trimming stripped 4 bases from V and 8 bases from J, with 20 bases between. Germline V gives CDR1 LGHNA, CDR2 YNFKEQ. This CDR3 contains 16 residues. The CDR3 bases are TGTGCCAGCAGCCCCTACTCTGGGGCGCGTTCCGAAAAACTGTTTTTT. Translation: CASSPYSGARSEKLFF.

V usage is TRBV2 and J usage is TRBJ1-2; D possibly corresponds to TRBD1 (6 bases). Germline CDR1 reads SNHLY; CDR2 reads FYNNEI. This CDR3 has 15 residues. V lost 6 bases and J 8 bases, leaving 22 bases between the germline ends. CDR3: CASREGDRGGFGYTF. Written as DNA, the CDR3 is TGTGCCAGCAGGGAGGGGGATCGGGGGGGGTTCGGCTACACCTTC.

The chain joins TRBV28 to TRBJ1-4; TRBD1 aligns across 7 bases. Germline CDR1 is MDHEN and CDR2 is SYDVKM. This CDR3 has 15 amino acids. The V and J ends lost 5 bases and 6 bases, in that order; junction bases with no gene match: 9. The CDR3 region has the DNA TGTGCCAGCAGTCCCTCGACAGGGTGGGATGAAAAACTGTTTTTT. Protein product: CASSPSTGWDEKLFF.

This clone showed up just a few times. The V gene is TRBV28, the J gene TRBJ1-2; a possible D gene is TRBD1 (5 bases). The CDR3 runs to 13 residues. The V gene's germline CDR1 is MDHEN and CDR2 SYDVKM. V was shortened by 7 bases and J by 8 bases, with 17 bases between the two germline ends. CDR3 protein: CASNPQVPRGYTF. The CDR3 bases are TGTGCCAGCAACCCACAGGTCCCGCGGGGCTACACCTTC.

The chain is built from TRBV5-4 and TRBJ2-7; tentatively, D is TRBD2 (6 bases). In germline, CDR1 is SGHNT, CDR2 YYREEE (reference sequence). The CDR3 spans 14 residues. V lost 7 bases and J 2 bases, leaving 16 bases between the germline ends. The CDR3: CASAKSGVAYEQYF. The DNA for the CDR3 is TGTGCCAGCGCAAAATCGGGGGTAGCCTACGAGCAGTACTTC.

The chain links TRBV7-3 to TRBJ2-1, with no clear D. V was clipped by 6 bases and J by 15 bases, with 15 bases between them. Germline V CDR1 and CDR2: SGHTA, FQGTGA. This CDR3 is built from 11 residues. The CDR3 DNA reads as TGTGCCAGCAGTCTAGGCAGCCAAACGTTCTTC. Translating it yields CASSLGSQTFF.

The chain combines TRBV29-1 with TRBJ2-3, with 11 bases aligning to TRBD2. V shed 0 bases, J shed 1 base, and the junction held 3 bases outside the gene matches. The CDR3 length is 16 residues. Germline CDR1 SQVTM, CDR2 ANQGSEA. The CDR3 coding sequence is TGCAGCGTTGAAGATCTGGGACTAGCGGGCACAGATACGCAGTATTTT. Its protein is CSVEDLGLAGTDTQYF.

This rearrangement joins TRBV19 to TRBJ2-5; weak D call: TRBD1 (6 bases). V was pared by 3 bases and J by 4 bases, with 15 bases between. CDR3 size: 15 residues. CDR1 and CDR2 (germline): LNHDA, SQIVND (reference sequence). CDR3 in DNA: TGTGCCAGTAGTATGCCAGGGGCCACGGCAGAGACCCAGTACTTC. It is translated as CASSMPGATAETQYF.

The rearrangement joins TRBV5-1 to TRBJ1-1; 9 bases fit TRBD1. Germline CDR1 SGHRS, CDR2 YFSETQ. V lost 4 bases and J lost 1; bases outside the gene matches: 8. The CDR3 has 16 amino acids. The CDR3: CASSPGQGIRNTEAFF. In DNA, the CDR3 is TGCGCCAGCAGCCCAGGACAGGGGATAAGGAACACTGAAGCTTTCTTT.

The J gene is TRBJ2-2, the V gene TRBV11-3; D remains unclear. Deletions cut 5 bases from V and 4 bases from J, with 14 bases between. Germline V gene lookup returns CDR1 SGHNT and CDR2 YENEEA. The CDR3 covers 15 residues. CDR3 amino acids: CASSVNRPGTGELFF. The CDR3 DNA reads as TGTGCCAGCAGCGTAAATCGGCCAGGCACCGGGGAGCTGTTTTTT. Full variable domain (remainder filled in from reference TRBV11-3 and TRBJ2-2): EAGVVQSPRYKIIEKKQPVAFWCNPISGHNTLYWYLQNLGQGPELLIRYENEEAVDDSQLPKDRFSAERLKGVDSTLKIQPAELGDSAVYLCASSVNRPGTGELFFGEGSRLTVL.